Listed here are 20 T cell receptor beta chains from one sample, sequenced in a study of blood T cell repertoires in COVID-19. Measured with immunoSEQ multiplex PCR; TCRdb has only the in-frame clones, and not every one. This table holds approximately 350,000 clones, about 88% found once. The sample comprised peripheral blood. The receptors were gathered from a woman aged 55 to 70 with COVID-19, enrolled during active disease.

Comment on this clone: This CDR3 is also generated by other DNA sequences in the sample. V gene TRBV24-1 combines with J gene TRBJ2-2; D is perhaps TRBD2 (6 bases). Germline CDR1 KGHDR, CDR2 SFDVKD. The CDR3 sequence is 15 residues long. V was trimmed by 4 bases and J by 2 bases, leaving 10 bases between them. CDR3 nucleotide sequence: TGTGCCACCAGTGAAGCGGGCGGAAACACCGGGGAGCTGTTTTTT. Translated, it gives CATSEAGGNTGELFF.

The chain has TRBV4-3 and TRBJ1-2, with a possible D match to TRBD1 (6 bases). Per germline, CDR1 LGHNA and CDR2 YSLEER. The germline V and J ends were trimmed by 0 bases and 0 bases, with 14 bases remaining between them. The CDR3 is 17 residues long. The CDR3, as DNA: TGCGCCAGCAGCCAAGACGGAAGGACAGATACTAACTATGGCTACACCTTC. This encodes CASSQDGRTDTNYGYTF.

The table lists this clone with a count of one. The chain carries TRBV10-3 and TRBJ1-1; perhaps TRBD1 as D (6 bases). With 5 bases removed from V and 6 bases from J, the gap between germline ends came to 10 bases. The CDR3 has 12 residues. Germline assignment: CDR1 ENHRY and CDR2 SYGVKD. In nucleotides, the CDR3 is TGTGCCATCAGTTCGTGGACAGCTGAAGCTTTCTTT. This encodes CAISSWTAEAFF.

This rearrangement joins TRBV6-4 to TRBJ2-1; tentatively, D is TRBD2 (6 bases). This CDR3 is 16 amino acids long. Between the trimmed V and J ends, which lost 6 bases and 2 bases, there was a span of 17 bases. Germline-derived CDR1 and CDR2 are MRHNA and SNTAGT. The CDR3 DNA follows: TGTGCCAGCAGCCCCGGGGGTGTCGGAACCTACAATGAGCAGTTCTTC. Protein: CASSPGGVGTYNEQFF.

This clone occurred once. The chain links TRBV30 to TRBJ1-5; D gene ambiguous. The CDR3 loop spans 12 amino acids. V gave up 1 base and J gave up 7 bases, with 8 bases separating them. Germline loops: CDR1 GTSNPN, CDR2 SVGIG (reference sequence). This CDR3 is CAWSGLGQPQHF. The DNA of the CDR3 is TGTGCCTGGAGTGGGTTGGGCCAGCCCCAGCATTTT.

The chain uses TRBV12-5 and TRBJ2-5; the match to TRBD2 covers 7 bases. The ends lost 0 bases at V and 2 bases at J; junction bases unmatched: 0. The CDR3 covers 14 residues. Germline V lookup: CDR1 LGHNT, CDR2 FRNRAP. The CDR3 is CASGLVGGQETQYF. CDR3 in DNA: TGTGCTAGTGGTTTGGTCGGGGGGCAAGAGACCCAGTACTTC.

Many counts were recorded for this clone. This chain links TRBV20-1 with TRBJ1-3; no clear D. CDR3 length: 11 residues. V was cut by 6 bases and J by 2 bases, with 5 bases left in between. Germline CDR1 is DFQATT and CDR2 is SNEGSKA (reference sequence). The CDR3 nucleotides are TGCAGTGCCCGTCCTGGAAACACCATATATTTT. Its translation is CSARPGNTIYF.

CDR3 nucleotides: TGTGCCAGCAGTTACTCACTCAACATTCAGTACTTC. Protein: CASSYSLNIQYF. The chain carries TRBV6-6 and TRBJ2-4; no firm D call. The germline V gene encodes CDR1 MNHNY and CDR2 SVGAGI (reference sequence). V lost 0 bases, J lost 7 bases, and 4 bases lay in between. The CDR3 is 12 amino acids.

In nucleotides, the CDR3 is TGCGCCAGCAGCTTGGCCGGCAGGGTTATAGATGGCTACACCTTC. It codes for CASSLAGRVIDGYTF. The rearrangement links TRBV5-1 to TRBJ1-2, with a weak D call TRBD1 (5 bases). Germline V gene data show CDR1 as SGHRS and CDR2 as YFSETQ. The CDR3 is 15 residues long. V was pared by 0 bases and J by 6 bases, with 15 bases between.

V gene TRBV12-5 combines with J gene TRBJ2-1, with TRBD1 matching 7 bases. This CDR3 region has 17 residues. CDR1 and CDR2 from the germline V gene are LGHNT and FRNRAP. The ends lost 1 base at V and 4 bases at J; junction bases unmatched: 10. The CDR3 protein is CASGLAVGTDSYNEQFF. DNA of the CDR3: TGTGCTAGTGGTTTGGCCGTCGGGACAGATTCTTACAATGAGCAGTTCTTC.

The chain carries TRBV6-1 and TRBJ2-7; 11 bases are a match to TRBD1. Per germline, CDR1 MNHNS and CDR2 SASEGT. This CDR3 region has 16 residues. The V gene end was trimmed by 3 bases and the J gene end by 1 base; junction bases not matched to a gene: 5. DNA of the CDR3: TGTGCCAGCAGTGACTGGACAGGGGGCGAATCCTACGAGCAGTACTTC. This sequence encodes CASSDWTGGESYEQYF.

The rearrangement uses TRBV5-1 and TRBJ1-2; TRBD1 matches 8 bases. With 2 bases clipped from V and 5 bases from J, the junction kept 8 bases outside the gene matches. The V gene's germline CDR1 is SGHRS and CDR2 YFSETQ. The length of the CDR3 is 15 residues. The CDR3 bases are TGCGCCAGCAGCTTCGGAGCAGGGGGCGCTTATGGCTACACCTTC. As protein: CASSFGAGGAYGYTF.

This clone was seen only once. This chain connects TRBV12-5 to TRBJ2-3; tentative D call: TRBD2 (7 bases). Germline CDR1 reads LGHNT; CDR2 reads FRNRAP. The CDR3 has 13 residues. The V end was cut by 8 bases, the J end by 4 bases, with 13 bases between. CDR3 sequence reads: CASRGGAADTQYF. CDR3 sequence (DNA): TGTGCTAGTCGCGGGGGCGCGGCAGATACGCAGTATTTT.

The rearrangement joins TRBV18 to TRBJ1-4; TRBD1 matches 9 bases. CDR3 length equals 16 residues. In germline, CDR1 is KGHSH, CDR2 LQKENI. The ends lost 5 bases at V and 1 base at J; junction bases unmatched: 5. DNA for the CDR3: TGTGCCAGCTCAACGGGACAGGGCGGAACTAATGAAAAACTGTTTTTT. Protein: CASSTGQGGTNEKLFF.

The chain recombines TRBV10-3 with TRBJ1-4, with D possibly being TRBD1 (5 bases). CDR3 length: 15 residues. Trimming stripped 3 bases from V and 0 bases from J, with 8 bases between. CDR1 ENHRY and CDR2 SYGVKD come from the germline V gene. CDR3 DNA: TGTGCCATCAGTGATGGAGGGGCAACTAATGAAAAACTGTTTTTT. Protein sequence: CAISDGGATNEKLFF.

This clone has just one count. This chain connects TRBV6-5 to TRBJ1-1; 7 nucleotides match TRBD1. Germline V gene lookup returns CDR1 MNHEY and CDR2 SVGAGI. V trimming: 5 bases; J trimming: 5 bases; junction bases outside the gene matches: 5. This CDR3 has 13 amino acids. In nucleotides, the CDR3 is TGTGCCAGCAGTCGTAACAGGGGAACTGAAGCTTTCTTT. Amino acids: CASSRNRGTEAFF.

The CDR3 here is CSGHREAFF. CDR3 sequence (DNA): TGCAGTGGACACAGGGAAGCTTTCTTT. V is TRBV20-1 and J is TRBJ1-1; D is possibly TRBD1 (5 bases). V was trimmed by 7 bases and J by 8 bases, leaving 8 bases between them. Germline loops: CDR1 DFQATT, CDR2 SNEGSKA (reference sequence). CDR3 size: 9 residues.

J is TRBJ1-1 and V is TRBV7-8, with D perhaps TRBD1 (5 bases). Germline V CDR1 and CDR2: SGHVS, FQNEAQ. The V and J ends lost 5 bases and 6 bases respectively, with 10 bases between them. CDR3 length: 12 amino acids. The DNA of the CDR3 is TGTGCCAGCAGCCTTCGGGGGGCTGAAGCTTTCTTT. Its translation: CASSLRGAEAFF.

J is TRBJ1-1 and V is TRBV27; no firm D call. The CDR3 spans 18 residues. The V gene's germline CDR1 is MNHEY and CDR2 SMNVEV (reference sequence). With 0 bases removed from V and 5 bases from J, the gap between germline ends came to 22 bases. The DNA of the CDR3 is TGTGCCAGCAGTTTATCGAGTGGACGGCGGGTAAGGTTGACTGAAGCTTTCTTT. It codes for CASSLSSGRRVRLTEAFF.

Here the CDR3 DNA reads TGTGCCAGCAGTCCCGGAGGCTCCAAAAACATTCAGTACTTC. It encodes CASSPGGSKNIQYF. The chain employs TRBV27 and TRBJ2-4; D might be TRBD2 (5 bases). V lost 5 bases to trimming and J lost 2 bases, with 10 bases between them. The CDR3 consists of 14 residues. Germline lookup yields CDR1 MNHEY and CDR2 SMNVEV (reference sequence).